Following are 31 T cell receptor beta chains from one sample sequenced in a study of blood T cells in healthy people across ages. With a J-beta primer mix and a sample-barcoded 5' primer, a second PCR ran about 6 to 11 cycles. TCRdb re-called the 5' RACE reads through MiXCR, storing one row per CDR3 protein. The table includes 800,000 to 950,000 distinct CDR3 sequences, 30% to 45% detected once. Sequencing was performed on blood. Every receptor here comes from a man younger than 35 in good health.

This clonotype was observed a handful of times. The DNA for the CDR3 is TGTGCCAGCAGCTTATCGCAGGGCTACTCTGGGGCCAACGTCCTGACTTTC. Translation: CASSLSQGYSGANVLTF. The chain recombines TRBV7-8 with TRBJ2-6, with D possibly matching TRBD1 (5 bases). V shed 2 bases and J shed 0 bases, with 11 bases lying between them. The CDR3 runs 17 residues. The V gene's germline CDR1 is SGHVS and CDR2 FQNEAQ. The full variable domain, rest sourced from reference TRBV7-8 and TRBJ2-6, is GAGVSQSPRYKVAKRGQDVALRCDPISGHVSLFWYQQALGQGPEFLTYFQNEAQLDKSGLPSDRFFAERPEGSVSTLKIQRTQQEDSAVYLCASSLSQGYSGANVLTFGAGSRLTVL.

The chain is built from TRBV9 and TRBJ2-3, with TRBD2 matching over 7 bases. The J segment lost 2 bases and the V segment lost 6 bases, leaving 0 bases of the junction unmatched. Germline V gene data show CDR1 as SGDLS and CDR2 as YYNGEE. CDR3 length: 12 amino acids. The CDR3 loop reads CASKRDTDTQYF. CDR3 DNA sequence: TGTGCCAGCAAGCGGGACACAGATACGCAGTATTTT.

The gene calls are TRBV7-9 and TRBJ1-1; perhaps TRBD1 as D (6 bases). There are 14 residues in the CDR3. V shed 1 base and J shed 5 bases, with 11 bases lying between them. Germline CDR1 SEHNR, CDR2 FQNEAQ (reference sequence). Written as DNA, the CDR3 is TGTGCCAGCAGCTTAGGACAGGCCGGTACTGAAGCTTTCTTT. Translation gives CASSLGQAGTEAFF.

This clonotype was recorded once. The chain uses TRBV12-5 and TRBJ2-1; D is perhaps TRBD1 (6 bases). The V end was cut by 4 bases, the J end by 9 bases, with 13 bases between. CDR1 and CDR2 (germline): LGHNT, FRNRAP. The CDR3 length is 13 residues. This chain's CDR3 is CASGSGQLTEQFF. The CDR3 coding sequence is TGTGCTAGTGGTTCCGGACAGCTCACTGAGCAGTTCTTC.

The rearrangement uses TRBV6-2 or TRBV6-3 and TRBJ2-5, with 7 bases matching TRBD1. CDR1 and CDR2 (germline): MNHEY, SVGEGT. V shed 5 bases and J 2 bases; nucleotides not matched to a gene: 14. The CDR3 consists of 17 residues. The CDR3 region has the DNA TGTGCCAGCAGTACATATAGGGGGCCAAGGATACAAGAGACCCAGTACTTC. Translating it yields CASSTYRGPRIQETQYF.

The chain has TRBV2 and TRBJ2-7, with 8 bases that match TRBD1. CDR1 and CDR2 (germline): SNHLY, FYNNEI. V was pared by 8 bases and J by 7 bases, with 13 bases of the junction left unmatched. This CDR3 has 14 residues. DNA for the CDR3: TGTGCCAGCCTGGACAGGGATTCCTACAATGAGCAGTACTTC. Translated: CASLDRDSYNEQYF. The complete variable domain, with remaining parts taken from reference TRBV2 and TRBJ2-7, reads EPEVTQTPSHQVTQMGQEVILRCVPISNHLYFYWYRQILGQKVEFLVSFYNNEISEKSEIFDDQFSVERPDGSNFTLKIRSTKLEDSAMYFCASLDRDSYNEQYFGPGTRLTVT.

This clonotype appeared many times. The chain joins TRBV28 to TRBJ1-6, with D possibly TRBD1 on 5 matching bases. Germline V gene lookup returns CDR1 MDHEN and CDR2 SYDVKM. This CDR3 region has 16 residues. V was shortened by 1 base and J by 7 bases, with 14 bases between the two germline ends. The CDR3 protein is CASSLSQDGVNSPLHF. Here the CDR3 DNA reads TGTGCCAGCAGTTTATCACAGGACGGCGTCAATTCACCCCTCCACTTT.

This clonotype has a count of ten or more. The chain couples TRBV7-2 to TRBJ1-2, with D unresolved. CDR3 length: 12 residues. Trimming removed 1 base at V and 7 bases at J, with 7 bases between. Per the germline V gene, CDR1 is SGHTA and CDR2 is FQGNSA. For the CDR3, the DNA is TGTGCCAGCAGCTTAGAAGCGGGTGGCTACACCTTC. Translating it yields CASSLEAGGYTF.

As regards this clonotype: Just one base apart from a much larger clone, this may be a read error. As DNA, the CDR3 is TGTGCCAGCAGCCGAGGTCTGCCTGATGGCTACACCTTC. Protein product: CASSRGLPDGYTF. The rearrangement uses TRBV7-2 and TRBJ1-2; D unresolved. Per the germline V gene, CDR1 is SGHTA and CDR2 is FQGNSA. V dropped 5 bases and J dropped 6 bases, with 13 bases sitting between them. The CDR3 runs to 13 residues. Filled out from reference TRBV7-2 and TRBJ1-2, the complete variable domain reads GAGVSQSPSNKVTEKGKDVELRCDPISGHTALYWYRQSLGQGLEFLIYFQGNSAPDKSGLPSDRFSAERTGGSVSTLTIQRTQQEDSAVYLCASSRGLPDGYTFGSGTRLTVV.

The rearrangement links TRBV9 to TRBJ2-1; D gene ambiguous. The CDR3 spans 14 residues. Trimming cost V 6 bases and J 0 bases, with 10 bases left between them. The germline CDR1 and CDR2 sequences are SGDLS and YYNGEE. The CDR3 reads CASNPHSSYNEQFF. DNA for the CDR3: TGTGCCAGCAACCCACACAGCTCCTACAATGAGCAGTTCTTC.

As for this clonotype: This may be a read error, as it is one base from a much larger clone. The chain couples TRBV20-1 to TRBJ2-1; either TRBD1 or TRBD2 may supply D (5 bases each). The CDR3 has 13 residues. CDR1 is DFQATT and CDR2 is SNEGSKA in the germline V gene (reference sequence). Trimming stripped 5 bases from V and 7 bases from J, with 15 bases between. The CDR3 DNA follows: TGCAGTGCTGGAGTCTCGGGACGAAATGAGCAGTTCTTC. It yields the protein CSAGVSGRNEQFF.

The chain uses TRBV3-1 and TRBJ2-7, with 7 bases fitting TRBD1. V was clipped by 0 bases and J by 0 bases; unmatched bases: 8. Germline V CDR1 and CDR2: LGHDT, YNNKEL (reference sequence). CDR3 length: 17 residues. The CDR3 spells CASSQDSGRGTSYEQYF. The DNA for the CDR3 is TGTGCCAGCAGCCAAGACAGTGGCAGGGGGACCTCCTACGAGCAGTACTTC.

Comments on this clonotype: A single base separates this from a much larger clone, so it may be a read error. The chain recombines TRBV12-3 or TRBV12-4 with TRBJ2-3, with 8 bases matching TRBD1. There are 14 residues in the CDR3. After removal of 3 bases from V and 5 bases from J, the junction contained 4 bases not matched to a gene. The CDR3 is CASSFDRGVDTQYF. CDR3 DNA sequence: TGTGCCAGCAGTTTCGACAGGGGAGTAGATACGCAGTATTTT.

In its sample, this clonotype was seen a few times. The chain joins TRBV2 to TRBJ1-5; D perhaps matches TRBD1 (6 bases). The CDR3 consists of 16 residues. Trimming removed 8 bases at V and 0 bases at J, with 17 bases between. The germline V gene encodes CDR1 SNHLY and CDR2 FYNNEI. In DNA, the CDR3 is TGTGCCAGCGGCTACTCAAGGACAGTTAGCAATCAGCCCCAGCATTTT. This encodes CASGYSRTVSNQPQHF.

The V call is TRBV18, the J call TRBJ2-2, with D maybe TRBD1 (7 bases). This CDR3 region has 17 residues. Trimming took off 2 bases at V and 3 bases at J, with 16 bases between the two ends. Germline V CDR1 and CDR2: KGHSH, LQKENI. The CDR3 is CASSPGTTRGDTGELFF. The CDR3 DNA reads TGTGCCAGCTCACCAGGGACCACCAGGGGGGACACCGGGGAGCTGTTTTTT.

Worth noting for this clonotype: A much more abundant neighbour one base away suggests this may be a read error. The V call is TRBV15, the J call TRBJ2-1; no firm D call. This CDR3 comprises 13 residues. Germline V CDR1 and CDR2: LNHNV, YYDKDF (reference sequence). V was trimmed by 4 bases and J by 10 bases, leaving 14 bases between them. The CDR3 sequence is CATSKARTYEQFF. The CDR3, as DNA: TGTGCCACCAGCAAGGCCAGAACCTACGAGCAGTTCTTC.

V gene TRBV5-1 combines with J gene TRBJ2-1; D gene unclear. In germline, CDR1 is SGHRS, CDR2 YFSETQ. This CDR3 region has 14 residues. V was shortened by 0 bases and J by 2 bases, with 6 bases between the two germline ends. The CDR3, as DNA: TGCGCCAGCAGCTTGGACTGGGCCTACAATGAGCAGTTCTTC. This gives the protein CASSLDWAYNEQFF.

As concerns this clonotype: A read error may be the cause here, since a much bigger clone is one base away. CDR3 in DNA: TGTGCCAGCAGCAGGGACACTGTAGCTTTCTTT. As protein: CASSRDTVAFF. V gene TRBV3-1 combines with J gene TRBJ1-1; tentatively, D is TRBD1 (6 bases). This CDR3 is 11 amino acids long. Germline CDR1 is LGHDT and CDR2 is YNNKEL (reference sequence).

The CDR3 protein is CSARDPRLATMQYF. The CDR3 DNA is TGCAGTGCTAGAGATCCCCGGCTAGCGACGATGCAGTACTTC. The rearrangement joins TRBV20-1 to TRBJ2-5; maybe TRBD2 (6 bases). Germline V gene sequence: CDR1 DFQATT, CDR2 SNEGSKA (reference sequence). The CDR3 is made up of 14 amino acids. Trimming removed 0 bases at V and 11 bases at J, with 19 bases between.

In regard to this clonotype: A clone one base away is much larger, so this may be a read error. The chain joins TRBV6-6 to TRBJ2-7, with 8 bases that match TRBD2. The J segment lost 7 bases and the V segment lost 0 bases, leaving 8 bases of the junction unmatched. The CDR3 consists of 15 residues. Germline V gene sequence: CDR1 MNHNY, CDR2 SVGAGI (reference sequence). Here the CDR3 DNA reads TGTGCCAGCAGTTACTCAAGCGGGGGCGACAATGAGCAGTACTTC. Encoded protein: CASSYSSGGDNEQYF.

This clonotype came up a few times. The V gene is TRBV20-1, the J gene TRBJ1-2, with TRBD1 as a possible D gene (6 bases). Germline V gene lookup returns CDR1 DFQATT and CDR2 SNEGSKA (reference sequence). Trimming shortened V by 1 base and J by 7 bases, and 10 bases separated the two germline ends. The CDR3 is 12 amino acids. CDR3 DNA sequence: TGCAGTGCTAGAGCAGGGGATCTTGGCTACACCTTC. This encodes CSARAGDLGYTF.

V is TRBV4-3 and J is TRBJ1-2; 7 bases map to TRBD1. The CDR3 has 16 amino acids. The V and J ends lost 1 base and 5 bases, in that order; junction bases with no gene match: 10. Germline loops: CDR1 LGHNA, CDR2 YSLEER. CDR3 sequence (DNA): TGCGCCAGCAGCCAAGGAGGCACAGGGGCCCTATATGGCTACACCTTC. Its translation: CASSQGGTGALYGYTF.

Only a few counts were recorded for this clonotype. The chain combines TRBV4-2 with TRBJ2-7, with TRBD2 as a possible D gene (5 bases). The CDR3 has 16 amino acids. With 0 bases removed from V and 7 bases from J, the gap between germline ends came to 19 bases. Germline CDR1 is LGHNA and CDR2 is YNFKEQ. The CDR3 nucleotides are TGTGCCAGCAGCCAAGATGAGGGTCGTCTGTTGGGGGAGCAGTACTTC. Translated, it gives CASSQDEGRLLGEQYF.

Concerning this clonotype itself: A much larger clone lies a single base off, so this may be a read error. The rearrangement joins TRBV24-1 to TRBJ2-6, with D possibly called TRBD1 or TRBD2 (5 bases each). This CDR3 contains 18 residues. Germline V gene sequence: CDR1 KGHDR, CDR2 SFDVKD. The CDR3 here is CATSDTPGRSSGANVLAF. The DNA of the CDR3 is TGTGCCACCAGTGATACCCCGGGACGGAGCTCTGGGGCCAACGTCCTGGCTTTC.

Many counts were recorded for this clonotype. The chain couples TRBV4-3 to TRBJ2-1; D perhaps matches TRBD2 (6 bases). This CDR3 has 15 residues. With 1 base removed from V and 6 bases from J, the gap between germline ends came to 13 bases. Germline V gene sequence: CDR1 LGHNA, CDR2 YSLEER. CDR3 sequence: CASSQGDLARNEQFF. The CDR3 bases are TGCGCCAGCAGCCAAGGAGATCTAGCGCGCAATGAGCAGTTCTTC.

This clonotype was seen a single time. The CDR3 nucleotides are TGTGCCAGCAGTGACAGCGCCCTCAAGGTGGCTGAAGCTTTCTTT. Translating it yields CASSDSALKVAEAFF. The genes are TRBV2 and TRBJ1-1; D remains ambiguous. V was shortened by 3 bases and J by 6 bases, with 17 bases between the two germline ends. The CDR3 spans 15 residues. The germline V gene has CDR1 SNHLY and CDR2 FYNNEI.

As to this clonotype: Sequence at one end of the junction differs from germline and may be a read error. The V call is TRBV6-2 or TRBV6-3, the J call TRBJ2-7; D uncertain. The DNA end favors TRBJ2-5, so the J call may be wrong. Germline-derived CDR1 and CDR2 are MNHEY and SVGEGT. This CDR3 is built from 14 residues. CDR3 sequence: CAGSYLRAAETQYF. The CDR3 region has the DNA TGTGCCGGCAGTTACCTAAGAGCAGCAGAGACCCAGTACTTC.

V and J are TRBV4-3 and TRBJ2-1; 11 positions match TRBD2. The V gene end was trimmed by 9 bases and the J gene end by 7 bases; junction bases not matched to a gene: 5. The CDR3 has 13 residues. Looked up from germline, CDR1 is LGHNA and CDR2 is YSLEER. In nucleotides, the CDR3 is TGCGCCAGTAGCGGGGGGGCCTTTAATGAGCAGTTCTTC. Its protein product is CASSGGAFNEQFF.

The chain links TRBV6-2 or TRBV6-3 to TRBJ1-5, with a weak D call TRBD1 (5 bases). CDR1 MNHEY and CDR2 SVGEGT come from the germline V gene. Trimming shortened V by 2 bases and J by 6 bases, and 8 bases separated the two germline ends. The CDR3 has 13 residues. The CDR3 DNA reads TGTGCCAGCAGTTACAGGGGCGCTCAGCCCCAGCATTTT. Translating gives CASSYRGAQPQHF.

The V gene is TRBV25-1, the J gene TRBJ2-7; TRBD2 matches at 8 bases. Germline-derived CDR1 and CDR2 are MGHDK and SYGVNS. J lost 0 bases, V lost 5 bases, and 12 bases had no gene match. This CDR3 is built from 17 residues. The CDR3 nucleotides read TGTGCCAGCAGTTCTCTAGGTTTAGCGGGGAGCTCCTACGAGCAGTACTTC. As protein: CASSSLGLAGSSYEQYF.

The chain employs TRBV10-3 and TRBJ1-1; no firm D call. V lost 4 bases and J 0 bases, leaving 9 bases between the germline ends. Germline lookup yields CDR1 ENHRY and CDR2 SYGVKD. This CDR3 contains 14 residues. The CDR3 reads CAISVAQVNTEAFF. CDR3 bases: TGTGCCATCAGTGTCGCCCAGGTGAACACTGAAGCTTTCTTT.